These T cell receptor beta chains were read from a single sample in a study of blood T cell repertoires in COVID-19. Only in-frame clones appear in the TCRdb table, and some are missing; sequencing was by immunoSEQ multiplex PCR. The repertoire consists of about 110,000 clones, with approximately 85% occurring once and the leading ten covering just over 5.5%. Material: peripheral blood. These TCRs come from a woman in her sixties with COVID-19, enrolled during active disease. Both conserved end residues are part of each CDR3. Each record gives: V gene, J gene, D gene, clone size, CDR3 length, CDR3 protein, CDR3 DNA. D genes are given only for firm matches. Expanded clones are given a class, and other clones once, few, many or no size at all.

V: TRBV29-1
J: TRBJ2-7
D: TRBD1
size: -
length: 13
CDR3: CSVRTGGSYEQYF
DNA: TGCAGCGTTAGGACAGGGGGCTCCTACGAGCAGTACTTC

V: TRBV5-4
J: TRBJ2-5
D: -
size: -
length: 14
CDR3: CASTLDSREETQYF
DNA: TGTGCCAGCACCCTCGACAGTCGGGAAGAGACCCAGTACTTC

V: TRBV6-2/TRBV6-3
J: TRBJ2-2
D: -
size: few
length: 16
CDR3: CASSYLRVMNTGELFF
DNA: TGTGCCAGCAGTTACCTCAGGGTTATGAACACCGGGGAGCTGTTTTTT

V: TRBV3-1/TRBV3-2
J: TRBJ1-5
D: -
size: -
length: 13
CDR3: CASSQGEGQPQHF
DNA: TGTGCCAGCAGCCAAGGGGAGGGTCAGCCCCAGCATTTT

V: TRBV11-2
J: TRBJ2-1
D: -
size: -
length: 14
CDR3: CASRGGQAYNEQFF
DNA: TGTGCCAGCAGAGGGGGACAAGCCTACAATGAGCAGTTCTTC

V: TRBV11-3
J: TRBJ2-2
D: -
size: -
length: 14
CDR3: CASSSLRGAGELFF
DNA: TGTGCCAGCAGCTCCTTAAGAGGAGCCGGGGAGCTGTTTTTT

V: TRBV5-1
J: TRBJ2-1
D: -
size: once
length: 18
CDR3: CASSSKLTGRASYNEQFF
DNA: TGCGCCAGCAGCTCGAAATTGACAGGTAGAGCCTCCTACAATGAGCAGTTCTTC

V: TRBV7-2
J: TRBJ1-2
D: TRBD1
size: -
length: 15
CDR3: CASSSQTGGLFGYTF
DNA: TGTGCCAGCAGCTCTCAGACAGGGGGCCTGTTTGGCTACACCTTC

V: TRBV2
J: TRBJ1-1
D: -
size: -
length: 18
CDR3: CASSLIFSQRTGNTEAFF
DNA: TGTGCCAGCAGTCTTATATTCTCTCAGAGGACTGGGAACACTGAAGCTTTCTTT

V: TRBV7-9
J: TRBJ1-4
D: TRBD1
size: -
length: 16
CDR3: CASSLGQGAANEKLFF
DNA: TGTGCCAGCAGCTTAGGACAGGGGGCGGCTAATGAAAAACTGTTTTTT

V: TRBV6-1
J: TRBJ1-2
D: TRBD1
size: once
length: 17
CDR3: CASSEDRMGFLNYGYTF
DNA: TGTGCCAGCAGTGAGGACAGGATGGGGTTTCTCAACTATGGCTACACCTTC

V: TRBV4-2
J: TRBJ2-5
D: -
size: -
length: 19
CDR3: CASSQEPLFLGGGQETQYF
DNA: TGTGCCAGCAGCCAAGAACCTCTCTTCCTAGGGGGGGGCCAAGAGACCCAGTACTTC

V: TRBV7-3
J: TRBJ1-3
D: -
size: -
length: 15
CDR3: CASSPGRGTGNTIYF
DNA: TGTGCCAGCAGCCCCGGGCGGGGCACGGGAAACACCATATATTTT

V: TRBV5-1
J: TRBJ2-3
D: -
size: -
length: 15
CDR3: CASSPLGGSTDTQYF
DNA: TGCGCCAGCAGCCCCCTCGGGGGATCCACAGATACGCAGTATTTT

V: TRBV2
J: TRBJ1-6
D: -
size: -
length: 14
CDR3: CASHISSYNSPLHF
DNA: TGTGCCAGCCACATCAGCTCCTATAATTCACCCCTCCACTTT

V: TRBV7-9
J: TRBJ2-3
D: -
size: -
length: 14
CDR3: CASSLEGGTDTQYF
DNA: TGTGCCAGCAGCTTGGAGGGTGGCACAGATACGCAGTATTTT

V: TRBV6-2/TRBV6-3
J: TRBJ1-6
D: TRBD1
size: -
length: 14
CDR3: CASSWGQGDSPLHF
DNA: TGTGCCAGCAGCTGGGGACAGGGCGATTCACCCCTCCACTTT

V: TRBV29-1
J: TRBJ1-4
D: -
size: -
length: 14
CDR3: CSVRVRQVNEKLFF
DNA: TGCAGCGTCCGTGTTCGTCAGGTTAATGAAAAACTGTTTTTT

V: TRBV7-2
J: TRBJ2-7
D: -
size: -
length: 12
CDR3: CASSYPLLEQYF
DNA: TGTGCCAGCAGTTATCCTCTCCTCGAGCAGTACTTC

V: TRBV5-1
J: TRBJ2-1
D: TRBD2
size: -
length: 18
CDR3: CASSPRLAVMSSYNEQFF
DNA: TGCGCCAGCTCCCCTCGGCTAGCGGTGATGAGCTCCTACAATGAGCAGTTCTTC

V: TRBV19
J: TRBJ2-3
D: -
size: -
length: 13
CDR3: CAIRAFSTDTQYF
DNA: TGTGCCATTAGAGCGTTTAGCACAGATACGCAGTATTTT

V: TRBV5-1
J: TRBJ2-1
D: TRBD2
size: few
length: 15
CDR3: CASSIIAGGYNEQFF
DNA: TGCGCCAGCAGCATTATAGCGGGGGGTTACAATGAGCAGTTCTTC

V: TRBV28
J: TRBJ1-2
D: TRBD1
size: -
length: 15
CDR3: CASTSPQGANYGYTF
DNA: TGTGCCAGCACTTCTCCCCAGGGGGCTAACTATGGCTACACCTTC

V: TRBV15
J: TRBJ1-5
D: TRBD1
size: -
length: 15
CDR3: CATSRRTGGNQPQHF
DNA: TGTGCCACCAGCCGGAGGACAGGGGGAAATCAGCCCCAGCATTTT

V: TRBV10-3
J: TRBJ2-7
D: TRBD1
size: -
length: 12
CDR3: CATRDRSYEQYF
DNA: TGTGCCACCCGGGACAGATCCTACGAGCAGTACTTC

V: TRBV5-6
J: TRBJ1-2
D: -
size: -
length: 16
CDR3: CASSLLRRLTNYGYTF
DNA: TGTGCCAGCAGCTTGCTCCGTCGACTTACTAACTATGGCTACACCTTC

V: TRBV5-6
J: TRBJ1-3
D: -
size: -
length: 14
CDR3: CASSLTDSGNTIYF
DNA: TGTGCCAGCAGCTTGACAGACTCTGGAAACACCATATATTTT

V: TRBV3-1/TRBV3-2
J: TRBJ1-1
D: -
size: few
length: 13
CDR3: CASSQGRGTEAFF
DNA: TGTGCCAGCAGCCAGGGGCGAGGCACTGAAGCTTTCTTT

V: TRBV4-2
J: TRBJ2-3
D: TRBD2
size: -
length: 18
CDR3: CASSQWGLAGISTDTQYF
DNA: TGTGCCAGCAGCCAATGGGGTCTAGCGGGAATCAGCACAGATACGCAGTATTTT

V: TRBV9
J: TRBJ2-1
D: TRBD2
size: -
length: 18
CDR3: CASSARLAGGLVSNEQFF
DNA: TGTGCCAGCAGCGCTAGACTAGCGGGGGGGCTGGTTTCAAATGAGCAGTTCTTC

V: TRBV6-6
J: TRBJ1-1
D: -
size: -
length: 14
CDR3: CASSYSRTATEAFF
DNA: TGTGCCAGCAGTTACTCGCGTACAGCCACTGAAGCTTTCTTT

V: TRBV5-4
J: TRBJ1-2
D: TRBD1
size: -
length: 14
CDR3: CASSSPGTAYGYTF
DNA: TGTGCCAGCAGCTCCCCCGGGACAGCCTATGGCTACACCTTC

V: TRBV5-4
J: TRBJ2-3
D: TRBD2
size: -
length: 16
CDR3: CASRRGTSGGIDTQYF
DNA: TGTGCCAGCAGACGGGGGACTAGCGGGGGGATAGATACGCAGTATTTT